This entry describes one T cell receptor beta chain. The data stem from a study of patients and donors after allogeneic stem cell transplantation. TCRdb analysed the RT-PCR reads with MiXCR anew, one entry per CDR3 protein. The sample consists of fewer than 200,000 distinct CDR3 sequences, approximately 28% of them appearing once. There are 14 residues in the CDR3. V was pared by 2 bases and J by 5 bases, with 4 bases of the junction left unmatched. In germline, CDR1 is MNHEY, CDR2 SVGAGI. The chain couples TRBV6-5 to TRBJ2-7; 9 nucleotides agree with TRBD1. The receptor was isolated from a human donor who was either an allogeneic HSCT recipient or a stem cell or donor lymphocyte infusion donor (not recorded which). It is not recorded whose cells these are; they may come from a transplant donor. Sequencing was carried out using blood, either unsorted or a sorted T cell fraction (not recorded which). The CDR3 sequence is CASSYVTGGHEQYF. The CDR3 nucleotides are TGTGCCAGCAGTTACGTTACAGGGGGCCACGAGCAGTACTTC.